These T cell receptor beta chains were read from a single sample in a study of PD-L1 blockade in urothelial cancer. The method was immunoSEQ multiplex PCR; TCRdb's version includes in-frame clones alone and lacks a portion of them. The sample gives under 85,000 clones, approximately 90% of which show up once; around 0.87% is in the top ten. The sample consisted of PBMCs, taken around atezolizumab (anti-PD-L1) treatment. These receptors originate from a woman of 80 years or more with urothelial cancer. Both conserved end residues are trimmed from each CDR3.

v_call	cdr3_aa
TRBV7-9	ASSLITGQPQH
TRBV30	AWSVVTGGQPQH
TRBV7-9	ASRVSGPYEQY
TRBV28	ASSLGQPKNIQY
TRBV19	ASSTRLGSYNEQF
TRBV19	ASSKRHMTGMNTEAF
TRBV18	ASSLRAAVANTEAF
TRBV29-1	SAEEQGAADYGYT
TRBV14	ASSQVSEQY
TRBV30	AWSRLAGVAEQF
TRBV5-1	ASSLTSTGQETQY
TRBV2	ASRFSGTGNYGYT
TRBV10-1	ASSDGQGYEQY
TRBV9	ASSLGTGGENTEAF
TRBV5-1	ASSRGRGETQY
TRBV28	ASSPSGARAQPQH
TRBV2	ASATEGRSEAF
TRBV27	ASSFGRGGRTEAF
TRBV14	ASSQQARTEAF
TRBV7-9	ASSLEGVNIQY
TRBV10-3	AISEVTSGSYEQY
TRBV2	ASSEGTSVTYEQY
TRBV9	ASSAGLAGYNEQF
TRBV7-2	ASSISTGTNTEAF
TRBV11-1	ASSLRGGTHLRWDTQY
TRBV6-4	ASSEYEKQGARQPQH
TRBV4-1	ASSPSPGRARETQY
TRBV15	ATSTGQGNQPQH
TRBV5-6	ASSSSERGLPYNEQF
TRBV9	ASSVGTSGNTGELF
TRBV28	ASSLPTSGGNQPQH
TRBV11-1	ASSVRDRETGANVLT
TRBV19	ASSIRQGTNTIY
TRBV28	ASRGQGVSSYT
TRBV6-5	ASTRLAGGQETQY
TRBV20-1	SAEAYTEAF
TRBV6-5	ASSQGLAGWQY
TRBV4-2	ASSQEGTGTREQY
TRBV6-6	ASNQAGETQY
TRBV5-1	ASSLDLGPSNYGYT
TRBV11-2	ASSYLRTGGGGNTDTQY
TRBV9	ASSPGTSGYNEQF
TRBV15	ATIRGMTDYTGELF
TRBV18	ASSPPNGGRGMLIHYGYT
TRBV2	ASSIETSNEQF
TRBV5-1	ASSSLPGGSADYNEQF
TRBV29-1	SVISGSTDTQY
TRBV5-1	ASTPAVAGASEQF
TRBV5-1	ASSTGTSGAHTDTQY